This T cell receptor beta chain is from a study of beta chain features in type 1 diabetes. Broader study findings: TCRB CDR3 length was moderately but significantly reduced in all four CD4+ subsets of Type 1 diabetes patients. Whether HLA type influences TCRB rearrangement remained unresolved here.

V lost 4 bases to trimming and J lost 4 bases; unmatched junction nucleotides: 11. CDR1 is SGDLS, CDR2 YYNGEE, per germline. The CDR3 consists of 17 residues. As for this clone: Its antigen is unidentified.

The authors reverse transcribed all of the isolated RNA, so sequencing captured expressed TCRB transcripts. The method was immunoSEQ multiplex PCR; TCRdb's version includes in-frame clones alone and lacks a portion of them. The sample holds about 160,000 clones, roughly 9% seen once. The receptor was derived from a woman in her 30s with type 1 diabetes. Sequences were obtained from central memory CD4+ T cells from blood. The V call is TRBV9, the J call TRBJ2-1; 10 nucleotides agree with TRBD1. CDR3 in DNA: TGTGCCAGCAGCCCCACCGGGACAGGGGCTTTATACAATGAGCAGTTCTTC. Translating gives CASSPTGTGALYNEQFF. The whole variable domain, remainder taken from reference TRBV9 and TRBJ2-1, is DSGVTQTPKHLITATGQRVTLRCSPRSGDLSVYWYQQSLDQGLQFLIQYYNGEERAKGNILERFSAQQFPDLHSELNLSSLELGDSALYFCASSPTGTGALYNEQFFGPGTRLTVL.